This T cell receptor (beta chain) was identified in a study of blood T cell repertoires in COVID-19. Trimming removed 0 bases from V and 5 bases from J, with 10 bases in between. Germline V CDR1 and CDR2: MGHRA, YSYEKL. CDR3 length equals 14 residues. Using immunoSEQ multiplex PCR, the repertoire was profiled, and TCRdb retains in-frame clones only, with some absent. The sample has approximately 35,000 clones, around 84% seen once. The clonotype comes from a human donor in a cohort sampled during active COVID-19. The V gene is TRBV4-1, the J gene TRBJ2-5; D is possibly TRBD1 (5 bases). Sample: peripheral blood. The CDR3 region has the DNA TGCGCCAGCAGCCAAGAGGGGTCAGGGGAGACCCAGTACTTC. Translated, it gives CASSQEGSGETQYF.